This TCR beta chain stems from a study of T cell responses to AZD1222 COVID-19 vaccine. The table came from immunoSEQ multiplex PCR; TCRdb's copy has only in-frame clones and leaves some out. The repertoire has over 110,000 clones, over 85% of them found once; the top ten carry 5% to 6.5%. The receptor's source is an adult in good health. The sample in question was peripheral blood, obtained on day 0 of AZD1222 vaccination.

The CDR3 protein is CASSSGRVAGNEAFF. Here the CDR3 DNA reads TGTGCCAGCAGCTCAGGAAGGGTAGCTGGGAATGAAGCTTTCTTT. The genes are TRBV5-8 and TRBJ1-1, with D unclear. Germline V gene sequence: CDR1 SGHTS, CDR2 YDEGEE. There are 15 residues in the CDR3. The V end was cut by 3 bases, the J end by 7 bases, with 19 bases between.